This T cell receptor beta chain was recovered during a study of brain T cells in children with intractable seizures. Time point given: blood from clinic visit 5 months post-surgery; TSC patient then seizure free. Before surgery, patients took at least one anti-epileptic drug. The germline V gene encodes CDR1 SNHLY and CDR2 FYNNEI. CDR3 length equals 16 residues. Losses at the gene ends were 8 bases for V and 6 bases for J; bases not matched to a gene: 8. Assay: immunoSEQ multiplex PCR; the TCRdb copy retains only in-frame clones and omits some. This sample carries about 340,000 clones, 93% of them seen once, and the ten largest clones take 4.5% to 7%.

This chain joins TRBV2 and TRBJ2-2; 14 nucleotides match TRBD2. This receptor was identified in a boy in the first two years of life with tuberous sclerosis and intractable seizures. The sample was peripheral blood, taken approximately 5 months after surgery. The CDR3 sequence is CASGRGLAGVAGELFF. The CDR3 nucleotides read TGTGCCAGCGGGCGGGGACTAGCGGGAGTAGCCGGGGAGCTGTTTTTT.